A single sample gave rise to the 30 T cell receptor beta chains below, sequenced in a study of CD8+CD57+ T cells in acquired aplastic anemia. Sequencing involved patients with CD8+CD57+ cell expansion previously shown by flow cytometry. The TCR beta profiling, which covered VDJ combination and CDR3 sequence, was carried out using genomic DNA as the template. In TCRdb, the reads were re-called with MiXCR into one record per CDR3 protein. Among 180,000 or so distinct CDR3 sequences listed, roughly 65% were seen once. Sequencing input: sorted CD4+, CD8+, or CD8+CD57+ T cells (not recorded which) from PBMCs. The receptors come from a human donor with aplastic anemia.

This clonotype was counted at least ten times. This chain joins TRBV4-1 and TRBJ1-1; TRBD1 matches at 9 bases. Germline V CDR1 and CDR2: MGHRA, YSYEKL. The CDR3 is 16 amino acids. V dropped 4 bases and J dropped 5; count of bases not matched to a gene: 11. DNA for the CDR3: TGCGCCAGCAGCCCATCTCTGGACAGGGGAAAAACTGAAGCTTTCTTT. The encoded protein is CASSPSLDRGKTEAFF.

The rearrangement joins TRBV24-1 to TRBJ1-1; D perhaps matches TRBD1 (6 bases). Germline CDR1 reads KGHDR; CDR2 reads SFDVKD. The CDR3 has 13 amino acids. The V end lost 1 base, the J end lost 7 bases, and 9 bases lay between the germline ends. In nucleotides, the CDR3 is TGTGCCACCAGTGATTTTAGGGGGAATGAAGCTTTCTTT. This gives the protein CATSDFRGNEAFF.

The chain joins TRBV2 to TRBJ1-4; TRBD1 aligns across 7 bases. Trimming took 7 bases from V and 5 from J; bases not matched to a gene: 4. Germline V gene lookup returns CDR1 SNHLY and CDR2 FYNNEI. The CDR3 contains 13 residues. CDR3 in amino acids: CASTGQNNEKLFF. The CDR3 bases are TGTGCCAGCACGGGACAGAACAATGAAAAACTGTTTTTT.

J is TRBJ1-2 and V is TRBV7-9; D call uncertain. Germline V lookup: CDR1 SEHNR, CDR2 FQNEAQ (reference sequence). The CDR3 is made up of 14 amino acids. V was trimmed by 7 bases and J by 5 bases, leaving 17 bases between them. CDR3 DNA: TGTGCCAGCATCTCCGCCGTTTCGAGTTATGGCTACACCTTC. Protein: CASISAVSSYGYTF.

This clonotype was counted ten times or more. This chain uses TRBV9 with TRBJ2-1; 8 bases map to TRBD2. J lost 7 bases, V lost 4 bases, and 16 bases had no gene match. The CDR3 totals 17 residues. Germline CDR1 reads SGDLS; CDR2 reads YYNGEE. The CDR3 bases are TGTGCCAGCAGCTCGAGGGGGGGGCGGGGGGTCTATAATGAGCAGTTCTTC. Translating it yields CASSSRGGRGVYNEQFF.

CDR3 sequence: CASSFWGLAGVEGFNEQFF. CDR3 sequence (DNA): TGTGCCAGCAGCTTTTGGGGACTAGCGGGAGTGGAGGGGTTCAATGAGCAGTTCTTC. The V and J genes are TRBV5-6 and TRBJ2-1; 14 bases are a match to TRBD2. This CDR3 comprises 19 residues. Per germline, CDR1 SGHDT and CDR2 YYEEEE. V lost 2 bases to trimming and J lost 6 bases; unmatched junction nucleotides: 13. The complete variable domain, with remaining parts taken from reference TRBV5-6 and TRBJ2-1, reads DAGVTQSPTHLIKTRGQQVTLRCSPKSGHDTVSWYQQALGQGPQFIFQYYEEEERQRGNFPDRFSGHQFPNYSSELNVNALLLGDSALYLCASSFWGLAGVEGFNEQFFGPGTRLTVL.

The chain has TRBV20-1 and TRBJ2-2; D may be TRBD1 or TRBD2 (5 bases each). The CDR3 runs to 13 residues. Germline V gene lookup returns CDR1 DFQATT and CDR2 SNEGSKA (reference sequence). V lost 4 bases, J lost 8 bases, and 14 bases lay in between. The CDR3 DNA follows: TGCAGTGCTATCGGTCCGGGGCATGGGGAGCTGTTTTTT. It encodes CSAIGPGHGELFF.

Here the CDR3 reads CASSQNTGNTEAFF. Here the CDR3 DNA reads TGTGCCAGCAGCCAGAACACAGGGAACACTGAAGCTTTCTTT. This chain connects TRBV7-3 to TRBJ1-1; perhaps TRBD1 as D (5 bases). Germline CDR1 reads SGHTA; CDR2 reads FQGTGA. V lost 5 bases and J 1 base, leaving 11 bases between the germline ends. This CDR3 is 14 amino acids long.

The genes are TRBV15 and TRBJ2-2; 10 positions agree with TRBD1. The CDR3 extends over 15 amino acids. In germline, CDR1 is LNHNV, CDR2 YYDKDF (reference sequence). V was clipped by 5 bases and J by 4 bases; unmatched bases: 4. CDR3 protein: CATSSRTGGTGELFF. DNA of the CDR3: TGTGCCACCAGCTCCAGGACAGGGGGCACCGGGGAGCTGTTTTTT.

The rearrangement uses TRBV5-1 and TRBJ1-1, with D unclear. The CDR3 is 13 amino acids. Germline values: CDR1 SGHRS, CDR2 YFSETQ. Trimming took 4 bases from V and 5 from J, leaving 12 bases between them. The CDR3 region has the DNA TGCGCCAGCAGCCTCATACGGGGTACTGAAGCTTTCTTT. Protein: CASSLIRGTEAFF.

The genes are TRBV7-3 and TRBJ2-7, with 9 nucleotides matching TRBD2. Trimming took 6 bases from V and 0 from J; bases not matched to a gene: 9. CDR1 and CDR2 (germline): SGHTA, FQGTGA. The CDR3 runs to 16 residues. CDR3 DNA: TGTGCCAGCAGTCCTGATAGCGGGAGCCGCTCCTACGAGCAGTACTTC. Its protein product is CASSPDSGSRSYEQYF.

The rearrangement links TRBV29-1 to TRBJ1-2; no clear D gene. V lost 3 bases and J 2 bases, leaving 7 bases between the germline ends. Germline CDR1 SQVTM, CDR2 ANQGSEA. The CDR3 is made up of 12 amino acids. CDR3 in amino acids: CSVDTSNYGYTF. DNA of the CDR3: TGCAGCGTTGACACGTCGAACTATGGCTACACCTTC. The whole variable domain, remainder taken from reference TRBV29-1 and TRBJ1-2, is SAVISQKPSRDICQRGTSLTIQCQVDSQVTMMFWYRQQPGQSLTLIATANQGSEATYESGFVIDKFPISRPNLTFSTLTVSNMSPEDSSIYLCSVDTSNYGYTFGSGTRLTVV.

This clonotype was seen only a few times. The J gene is TRBJ1-4, the V gene TRBV2; D perhaps matches TRBD1 (6 bases). The CDR3 contains 15 residues. The V end was cut by 3 bases, the J end by 5 bases, with 13 bases between. Per germline, CDR1 SNHLY and CDR2 FYNNEI. CDR3 region: CASSEGLGQNEKLFF. In DNA form, the CDR3 reads TGTGCCAGCAGTGAGGGATTAGGACAGAATGAAAAACTGTTTTTT.

This clonotype was counted many times. This rearrangement joins TRBV11-2 to TRBJ2-1; TRBD2 agrees at 11 bases. Germline V gene data show CDR1 as SGHAT and CDR2 as FQNNGV. The CDR3 is made up of 15 amino acids. V shed 5 bases and J 6 bases; nucleotides not matched to a gene: 6. Here the CDR3 reads CASSPGTSGLNEQFF. CDR3 coding DNA: TGTGCCAGCAGCCCGGGGACTAGCGGTCTCAATGAGCAGTTCTTC.

The V call is TRBV2, the J call TRBJ2-7; TRBD2 aligns across 9 bases. CDR1 and CDR2 from the germline V gene are SNHLY and FYNNEI. J lost 4 bases, V lost 6 bases, and 7 bases had no gene match. The CDR3 spans 14 residues. The CDR3 reads CASRAGGGSYEQYF. The CDR3 DNA sequence: TGTGCCAGCAGGGCGGGAGGGGGCAGTTACGAGCAGTACTTC.

J is TRBJ2-3 and V is TRBV7-2, with 8 bases lining up with TRBD1. CDR3 length: 16 residues. The V and J ends lost 2 bases and 5 bases, in that order; junction bases with no gene match: 9. CDR1 is SGHTA and CDR2 is FQGNSA in the germline V gene. The CDR3, as DNA: TGTGCCAGCAGCTTACGACGGACAGGGAAGGGAGATACGCAGTATTTT. It encodes CASSLRRTGKGDTQYF.

The genes are TRBV6-6 and TRBJ1-5; D unclear. Germline loops: CDR1 MNHNY, CDR2 SVGAGI (reference sequence). The CDR3 consists of 13 residues. The ends were cut back, 2 bases at V and 7 bases at J, with 9 bases in the middle. Here the CDR3 reads CASSYGQEQPQHF. CDR3 coding DNA: TGTGCCAGCAGTTACGGGCAAGAACAGCCCCAGCATTTT.

This clonotype occurred many times. The CDR3 sequence: CASSTRGFLQETQYF. The CDR3 DNA is TGTGCCAGCAGCACCCGAGGGTTCCTCCAAGAGACCCAGTACTTC. The chain recombines TRBV7-6 with TRBJ2-5, with D possibly being TRBD2 (5 bases). Germline CDR1 is SGHVS and CDR2 is FNYEAQ. V was clipped by 5 bases and J by 1 base, with 14 bases between them. The CDR3 totals 15 residues.

V and J are TRBV29-1 and TRBJ2-1, with TRBD2 matching 12 bases. This CDR3 is 14 amino acids long. V was pared by 5 bases and J by 6 bases, with 5 bases of the junction left unmatched. In germline, CDR1 is SQVTM, CDR2 ANQGSEA. The CDR3 coding sequence is TGCAGCGTTTCAAGACTAGCGGGGGTCAATGAGCAGTTCTTC. It is translated as CSVSRLAGVNEQFF.

On this clonotype: This may be a read error: a much more frequent sequence differs by one nucleotide. This sequence joins TRBV5-6 and TRBJ2-1; tentatively, D is TRBD1 (6 bases). Germline V gene data show CDR1 as SGHDT and CDR2 as YYEEEE. Trimming removed 2 bases from V and 9 bases from J, with 27 bases in between. The CDR3 is made up of 18 amino acids. In DNA form, the CDR3 reads TGTGCCAGCAGCTTTGGGGGCGAATGGAATCTGGATTGGAGTGAGCAGTTCTTC. The encoded protein is CASSFGGEWNLDWSEQFF.

This clonotype appeared a few times. This chain uses TRBV7-9 with TRBJ2-5; D unresolved. The CDR3 has 14 amino acids. CDR1 and CDR2 (germline): SEHNR, FQNEAQ (reference sequence). Between the trimmed V and J ends, which lost 1 base and 7 bases, there was a span of 13 bases. CDR3 nucleotide sequence: TGTGCCAGCAGCTTAGAACAACCCGGTGGGACCCAGTACTTC. This translates into CASSLEQPGGTQYF.

In DNA, the CDR3 is TGTGCCAGCACCTGGGAGCGGGCGGTAAGAACAGATACGCAGTATTTT. It encodes CASTWERAVRTDTQYF. V is TRBV2 and J is TRBJ2-3, with a possible D match to TRBD2 (6 bases). CDR1 and CDR2 (germline): SNHLY, FYNNEI. The CDR3 extends over 16 amino acids. V lost 7 bases to trimming and J lost 3 bases, with 20 bases between them.

The rearrangement uses TRBV24-1 and TRBJ1-2; no clear D. In germline, CDR1 is KGHDR, CDR2 SFDVKD. The CDR3 extends over 12 amino acids. V shed 8 bases and J shed 1 base, with 7 bases lying between them. CDR3 bases: TGTGCCACCAATGGGCTTAACTATGGCTACACCTTC. Its protein is CATNGLNYGYTF.

There are many counts of this clonotype. This chain links TRBV13 with TRBJ1-3; D may be TRBD1 (5 bases). Germline CDR1 is PRHDT and CDR2 is FYEKMQ (reference sequence). Trimming left V 5 bases short and J 5 bases short, with 13 bases between. The CDR3 runs to 14 residues. The CDR3 loop reads CASSPSGGRNTIYF. CDR3 nucleotide sequence: TGTGCCAGCAGCCCGAGTGGGGGTAGAAACACCATATATTTT.

The J gene is TRBJ2-1, the V gene TRBV19; the D gene is possibly TRBD1 (5 bases). Germline CDR1 reads LNHDA; CDR2 reads SQIVND (reference sequence). The V gene lost 3 bases and the J gene lost 1 base, with 10 bases spanning the gap. CDR3 size: 15 residues. The CDR3 reads CASSMGQPSYNEQFF. CDR3 DNA: TGTGCCAGTAGTATGGGGCAGCCGTCCTACAATGAGCAGTTCTTC.

J is TRBJ2-3 and V is TRBV7-3; 10 bases match TRBD1. The V gene end was trimmed by 5 bases and the J gene end by 2 bases; junction bases not matched to a gene: 7. Germline CDR1 is SGHTA and CDR2 is FQGTGA. This CDR3 has 16 amino acids. CDR3 coding DNA: TGTGCCAGCAGCAACCGGGGACAGGGGTTCACAGATACGCAGTATTTT. This translates into CASSNRGQGFTDTQYF.

The chain is built from TRBV7-9 and TRBJ1-1; possibly TRBD1 for D (5 bases). Trimming cost V 8 bases and J 1 base, with 17 bases left between them. The length of the CDR3 is 15 residues. CDR1 is SEHNR, CDR2 FQNEAQ, per germline (reference sequence). CDR3 bases: TGTGCCAGCTCGCCACGAGGGGCCGAGAACACTGAAGCTTTCTTT. It codes for CASSPRGAENTEAFF.

The rearrangement uses TRBV5-6 and TRBJ2-3, with a possible D match to TRBD2 (6 bases). Trimming removed 2 bases at V and 2 bases at J, with 9 bases between. This CDR3 is 14 amino acids long. CDR1 and CDR2 (germline): SGHDT, YYEEEE. The CDR3 region is CASSLLANTDTQYF. DNA of the CDR3: TGTGCCAGCAGCTTACTAGCTAACACAGATACGCAGTATTTT.

There are many counts of this clonotype. The chain combines TRBV10-2 with TRBJ1-1; no clear D gene. The CDR3 length is 11 residues. Per germline, CDR1 WSHSY and CDR2 SAAADI. V was shortened by 6 bases and J by 4 bases, with 6 bases between the two germline ends. The CDR3, as DNA: TGCGCCAGCAGGGATGGCACTGAAGCTTTCTTT. Protein: CASRDGTEAFF.

This clonotype was counted between two and nine times. The chain links TRBV10-3 to TRBJ1-1, with TRBD1 matching over 9 bases. Trimming removed 3 bases from V and 2 bases from J; junction bases left unmatched: 4. From germline, CDR1 is ENHRY and CDR2 SYGVKD. This CDR3 comprises 15 residues. CDR3 amino acids: CAISEWTGANTEAFF. The CDR3 region has the DNA TGTGCCATCAGTGAATGGACAGGGGCAAACACTGAAGCTTTCTTT.